The rows below give T cell receptor beta chains drawn from one sample of a study of blood T cell repertoires in COVID-19. Only in-frame clones appear in the TCRdb table, and some are missing; sequencing was by immunoSEQ multiplex PCR. The top ten clones hold about 16% of a sample with around 250,000 clones, under 90% of them seen once. Material: PBMCs or T cells enriched from blood (not recorded which). The source is a man aged 18 to 29 who had recovered from COVID-19. The CDR3 runs from the conserved cysteine through the conserved F or W. D genes are given only for firm matches. The size field is filled for only some rows; it gives once, few, many or a size class.

TRBJ1-1,TRBV30,TRBD1,14,once,CAWSVTGGTTEAFF,TGTGCCTGGAGTGTAACAGGGGGCACGACTGAAGCTTTCTTT
TRBJ2-1,TRBV9,-,15,-,CASSSVGSDYNEQFF,TGTGCCAGCAGCTCCGTAGGTAGCGACTACAATGAGCAGTTCTTC
TRBJ2-5,TRBV19,TRBD2,16,-,CASSPRGLAGGETQYF,TGTGCCAGTAGTCCAAGGGGACTAGCGGGTGGAGAGACCCAGTACTTC
TRBJ2-3,TRBV13,TRBD2,15,-,CASSSRTSGPDTQYF,TGTGCCAGCAGCTCTCGGACTAGCGGGCCAGATACGCAGTATTTT
TRBJ2-7,TRBV12-3/TRBV12-4,-,12,few,CASSRDTYEQYF,TGTGCCAGCAGCCGGGACACCTACGAGCAGTACTTC
TRBJ2-1,TRBV11-2,TRBD2,15,once,CASRAGGRAHNEQFF,TGTGCCAGCAGGGCGGGCGGGAGGGCCCACAATGAGCAGTTCTTC
TRBJ1-1,TRBV19,-,13,-,CASSLGQWTEAFF,TGTGCCAGTAGCCTAGGCCAGTGGACTGAAGCTTTCTTT
TRBJ2-7,TRBV28,-,13,-,CASRTGGGYEQYF,TGTGCCAGCAGAACAGGGGGGGGTTACGAGCAGTACTTC
TRBJ1-2,TRBV6-1,-,14,-,CASSESVELYGYTF,TGTGCCAGCAGTGAATCTGTGGAGCTCTATGGCTACACCTTC
TRBJ2-7,TRBV7-2,-,14,-,CASSLALGGYEQYF,TGTGCCAGCAGCTTAGCGCTCGGAGGCTACGAGCAGTACTTC
TRBJ1-6,TRBV29-1,TRBD1,12,-,CRRTGGRSPLHF,TGCAGACGAACAGGGGGCCGGTCACCCCTCCACTTT
TRBJ1-1,TRBV3-1/TRBV3-2,TRBD1,14,-,CASSLGTGNTEAFF,TGTGCCAGCAGCCTCGGGACAGGGAACACTGAAGCTTTCTTT
TRBJ2-2,TRBV11-3,-,14,-,CASSHSPNTGELFF,TGTGCCAGCAGCCACTCTCCTAACACCGGGGAGCTGTTTTTT
TRBJ1-1,TRBV24-1,-,12,-,CATSITGTEAFF,TGTGCCACCAGTATAACGGGCACTGAAGCTTTCTTT
TRBJ2-7,TRBV7-2,TRBD1,14,-,CASSPRTGLGEQYF,TGTGCCAGCAGCCCACGGACAGGGTTGGGCGAGCAGTACTTC
TRBJ2-2,TRBV11-3,TRBD1,16,-,CASSFGTGVGSGELFF,TGTGCCAGCAGCTTCGGGACAGGGGTCGGCTCCGGGGAGCTGTTTTTT
TRBJ1-1,TRBV5-8,-,13,-,CASSLRGLGEAFF,TGTGCCAGCAGCTTGCGTGGGCTCGGTGAAGCTTTCTTT
TRBJ2-1,TRBV4-1,TRBD2,16,few,CASSQVKLAGVNEQFF,TGCGCCAGCAGCCAAGTGAAACTAGCGGGAGTCAATGAGCAGTTCTTC
TRBJ2-7,TRBV4-2,TRBD2,18,-,CASSLGTSGSALKDEQYF,TGTGCCAGCAGCCTCGGGACTAGCGGGAGTGCCTTGAAGGACGAGCAGTACTTC
TRBJ2-3,TRBV7-9,TRBD1,15,-,CASSLAQGAIDTQYF,TGTGCCAGCAGCTTAGCACAGGGGGCAATAGATACGCAGTATTTT
TRBJ2-7,TRBV29-1,TRBD1,14,-,CSLRGQPGNYEQYF,TGCAGCCTGAGGGGACAGCCAGGGAACTACGAGCAGTACTTC
TRBJ2-7,TRBV27,TRBD1,18,-,CASSWIAPGTGGSYEQYF,TGTGCCAGCAGTTGGATTGCACCGGGGACAGGGGGTTCCTACGAGCAGTACTTC
TRBJ2-2,TRBV19,-,13,few,CASSFQDTGELFF,TGTGCCAGTAGTTTCCAGGACACCGGGGAGCTGTTTTTT
TRBJ1-1,TRBV21-1,-,17,-,CASSKFRGVRVNTEAFF,TGTGCCAGCAGCAAATTTCGGGGGGTGAGAGTGAACACTGAAGCTTTCTTT
TRBJ1-4,TRBV13,TRBD1,15,-,CASSSDRDMNGKLFF,TGTGCCAGCAGCTCGGACAGGGACATGAATGGGAAACTGTTTTTT
TRBJ2-3,TRBV7-2,TRBD1,17,-,CASSSARQGLYPDTQYF,TGTGCCAGCAGCTCCGCTCGACAGGGTCTTTACCCAGATACGCAGTATTTT
TRBJ1-1,TRBV5-4,-,17,-,CASSLVGIGQPNTEAFF,TGTGCCAGCAGCTTGGTGGGAATAGGACAGCCGAACACTGAAGCTTTCTTT
TRBJ2-5,TRBV9,-,15,-,CASSVAGGARETQYF,TGTGCCAGCAGCGTAGCGGGGGGCGCGCGGGAGACCCAGTACTTC
TRBJ2-2,TRBV28,-,13,-,CASSLFLTGELFF,TGTGCCAGCAGCCTATTCTTAACCGGGGAGCTGTTTTTT
TRBJ1-6,TRBV6-1,TRBD1,17,-,CASSEYSGDRGSSPLHF,TGTGCCAGCAGTGAATACTCCGGGGACAGGGGCTCTTCACCCCTCCACTTT
TRBJ1-5,TRBV19,TRBD1,15,-,CASKSDRSSNQPQHF,TGTGCCAGTAAATCGGACAGGAGCAGCAATCAGCCCCAGCATTTT
TRBJ1-5,TRBV5-5,-,14,-,CASSLDPMSQPQHF,TGTGCCAGCAGCTTGGATCCGATGAGTCAGCCCCAGCATTTT
TRBJ1-1,TRBV6-2/TRBV6-3,TRBD1,15,-,CASSSTDREGTEAFF,TGTGCCAGCAGTTCCACGGACAGGGAGGGGACTGAAGCTTTCTTT
TRBJ2-7,TRBV7-2,TRBD2,15,-,CASSPLVAGVHEQYF,TGTGCCAGCAGCCCATTAGTAGCGGGAGTCCACGAGCAGTACTTC
TRBJ1-5,TRBV24-1,-,13,-,CATRGAGNQPQHF,TGTGCCACCAGGGGGGCAGGCAATCAGCCCCAGCATTTT
TRBJ2-5,TRBV19,TRBD1,14,-,CASSKGTARETQYF,TGTGCCAGTAGTAAGGGGACAGCTCGGGAGACCCAGTACTTC
TRBJ1-2,TRBV7-2,-,14,-,CASSLDTNNYGYTF,TGTGCCAGCAGCTTAGACACTAATAACTATGGCTACACCTTC
TRBJ1-1,TRBV19,TRBD1,15,-,CASMNDRAANTEAFF,TGTGCCAGTATGAACGACAGGGCGGCAAACACTGAAGCTTTCTTT
TRBJ2-7,TRBV4-1,-,15,few,CASSQGLATDYEQYF,TGCGCCAGCAGCCAAGGGCTAGCGACTGACTACGAGCAGTACTTC
TRBJ1-5,TRBV4-1,TRBD1,15,-,CASSHSTGGNQPQHF,TGCGCCAGCAGCCATTCGACAGGGGGTAATCAGCCCCAGCATTTT
TRBJ2-2,TRBV11-3,-,15,-,CASSPSEPNTGELFF,TGTGCCAGCAGCCCTAGCGAACCTAACACCGGGGAGCTGTTTTTT
TRBJ2-5,TRBV5-1,-,14,-,CASSLAPGQETQYF,TGCGCCAGCAGCTTGGCCCCCGGTCAAGAGACCCAGTACTTC
TRBJ2-7,TRBV27,-,16,-,CASSRGAPHHFYEQYF,TGTGCCAGCAGTCGGGGGGCCCCTCACCACTTCTACGAGCAGTACTTC
TRBJ1-3,TRBV3-1/TRBV3-2,TRBD1,14,-,CASSGTGSGNTIYF,TGTGCCAGCAGCGGGACAGGCTCTGGAAACACCATATATTTT
TRBJ1-1,TRBV27,-,17,-,CASSSGSPGVMNTEAFF,TGTGCCAGCAGCTCAGGGTCCCCCGGAGTGATGAACACTGAAGCTTTCTTT
TRBJ1-2,TRBV19,TRBD1,15,-,CASRPSGQLNYGYTF,TGTGCCAGTAGACCTTCGGGACAGCTGAACTATGGCTACACCTTC
TRBJ2-3,TRBV7-2,TRBD2,17,once,CASSLAGSGGPTDTQYF,TGTGCCAGCAGCTTAGCGGGTAGCGGGGGGCCCACAGATACGCAGTATTTT
TRBJ2-5,TRBV21-1,-,16,-,CASSKRVTRGKETQYF,TGTGCCAGCAGCAAACGAGTTACGAGGGGGAAAGAGACCCAGTACTTC
TRBJ1-1,TRBV18,TRBD1,15,few,CASSPPGQLNTEAFF,TGTGCCAGCTCACCCCCGGGACAGTTGAACACTGAAGCTTTCTTT
TRBJ2-3,TRBV5-1,TRBD2,18,once,CASSWGLFAGGVSDTQYF,TGCGCCAGCAGCTGGGGGCTATTCGCGGGAGGGGTTTCAGATACGCAGTATTTT
TRBJ2-7,TRBV27,-,14,-,CASATGLAAYEQYF,TGTGCCAGCGCTACGGGACTCGCAGCCTACGAGCAGTACTTC
TRBJ2-1,TRBV3-1/TRBV3-2,TRBD2,13,-,CASSQEGGNEQFF,TGTGCCAGCAGCCAAGAGGGAGGGAATGAGCAGTTCTTC
TRBJ1-2,TRBV4-1,-,16,-,CASSQQYTGGVYGYTF,TGCGCCAGCAGCCAACAATATACAGGAGGGGTCTATGGCTACACCTTC
TRBJ2-3,TRBV7-7,-,14,-,CASSLGQFTDTQYF,TGTGCTAGCAGCTTAGGGCAGTTCACAGATACGCAGTATTTT
TRBJ2-1,TRBV6-5,-,14,once,CASRGRGPYNEQFF,TGTGCCAGCAGGGGGCGGGGACCCTACAATGAGCAGTTCTTC
TRBJ2-2,TRBV5-1,TRBD2,16,-,CASSPTAGGRVGELFF,TGCGCCAGCAGCCCCACGGCGGGGGGGCGCGTCGGGGAGCTGTTTTTT
TRBJ2-2,TRBV10-3,TRBD2,14,-,CATTSGVDTGELFF,TGTGCCACCACTAGCGGGGTTGACACCGGGGAGCTGTTTTTT
TRBJ1-6,TRBV11-2,-,15,-,CASSLAAGDNSPLHF,TGTGCCAGCAGCTTAGCAGCGGGGGATAACTCACCCCTCCACTTT
TRBJ2-7,TRBV13,TRBD1,17,-,CASSLTDRDRTSYEQYF,TGTGCCAGCAGCCTTACGGACCGGGACAGGACCTCCTACGAGCAGTACTTC
TRBJ2-7,TRBV27,TRBD1,14,few,CASSLGQGSYEQYF,TGTGCCAGCAGCCTTGGACAGGGCTCCTACGAGCAGTACTTC